This T cell receptor beta chain was documented in a study of blood T cell repertoires in COVID-19. Study context: Samples representing acute and convalescent COVID-19 were sourced from the United States, Italy and Spain. From T cells, B-cell-depleted T cells, or PBMCs came the material, which was cDNA or gDNA.

This CDR3 contains 15 residues. Germline loops: CDR1 SGHVS, CDR2 FQNEAQ. The V end lost 5 bases, the J end lost 7 bases, and 20 bases lay between the germline ends. Original processing methods: Amplification of reference gene primers provided the estimated nucleated cell counts. Clones were read by immunoSEQ multiplex PCR, and TCRdb kept only the in-frame ones, dropping some. That table furnishes V, J and clone size, whereas the DNA furnished D and trimming. Here the sample spans 65,000 or so clones, 76% being singletons. Input material: peripheral blood. The TCR was taken from a woman aged 45-65 years with active or convalescent COVID-19. The rearrangement links TRBV7-8 to TRBJ1-1; tentative D call: TRBD1 (5 bases). CDR3 coding DNA: TGTGCCAGCAGCGATAGACGTAGGGAAAGGGGTGAAGCTTTCTTT. This gives the protein CASSDRRRERGEAFF.